The entry that follows covers one T cell receptor (beta chain) sequence. The antigen is not known. Germline assignment: CDR1 MNHEY and CDR2 SMNVEV (reference sequence). Trimming removed 0 bases at V and 8 bases at J, with 10 bases between. This CDR3 comprises 13 residues. TCRdb keeps only in-frame clones here, not all; method: immunoSEQ multiplex PCR. The repertoire holds some 64,000 clones, with just over 90% as singletons. The data stem from a study of OX40 agonist ivuxolimab in advanced cancers. Notes on the study in general: Clonal expansion by week 6 occurred in CD4+ and CD8+ blood T cells (at 0.1 to 3.0 mg/kg).

The material was CD4+ or CD8+ T cells sorted from blood, obtained in a trial of the OX40 agonist ivuxolimab. The genes are TRBV27 and TRBJ1-1; D ambiguous. The receptor was derived from an adult with an advanced solid tumor such as melanoma, head and neck, liver or kidney cancer. The CDR3 DNA is TGTGCCAGCAGTTTATCGGCGGAAAGAGAAGCTTTCTTT. Encoded protein: CASSLSAEREAFF.